This T cell receptor beta chain was recovered during a study of T cell changes during pregnancy in multiple sclerosis. TCRdb's copy holds only in-frame clones and misses some; the assay was immunoSEQ multiplex PCR. This table has 40,000 to 45,000 clones, roughly nine tenths appearing once. The sequence was collected from a female donor with multiple sclerosis, enrolled in a pregnancy study. The sequenced sample was CD4+ T cells from peripheral blood mononuclear cells, obtained in the first trimester of pregnancy.

The CDR3 DNA sequence: TGCGCCAGCAGATTTGAGGGGGCGGGTGAGACCCAGTACTTC. This sequence encodes CASRFEGAGETQYF. The chain combines TRBV5-1 with TRBJ2-5; TRBD1 agrees at 7 bases. The germline CDR1 and CDR2 sequences are SGHRS and YFSETQ. This CDR3 contains 14 residues. Trimming took 5 bases from V and 5 from J; bases not matched to a gene: 9.